The T cell receptor (beta chain) under discussion was sequenced for a study of T cell repertoires in cytomegalovirus infection. Turning to the study itself: CMV epitopes that were recently identified and HLA-C-restricted were used alongside well-studied HLA-B-restricted ones. Public TCR beta signature analysis indicated the presence of both CMV infection and matching HLA type.

TCRdb re-analysed the reads in MiXCR, keeping a single row per CDR3 protein. The sample lists approximately 390,000 distinct CDR3 sequences, just under 35% occurring once. Whole-study results and caveats: Ex vivo, HLA-C-restricted CMV-specific TCR beta clonotypes prevailed over the rest of the response. Adding up the frequency of public TCR beta families identified people who carried CMV plus the relevant HLA.

V lost 7 bases, J lost 5 bases, and 12 bases stayed unmatched. The CDR3 is 15 amino acids. The germline CDR1 and CDR2 sequences are SEHNR and FQNEAQ (reference sequence). Comment on this clonotype: Its antigen is not known.

The TCR originated in a human donor in good health (CMV status not recorded). Some clones in this sample may be carry-over from other donors' samples. V gene TRBV7-9 combines with J gene TRBJ2-5; 8 bases align to TRBD1. The material sequenced was cultured PBMCs, taken from culture after CMV antigen stimulation. The CDR3 here is CASTQGASLTETQYF. In DNA form, the CDR3 reads TGTGCCAGCACCCAGGGGGCATCGTTGACCGAGACCCAGTACTTC.